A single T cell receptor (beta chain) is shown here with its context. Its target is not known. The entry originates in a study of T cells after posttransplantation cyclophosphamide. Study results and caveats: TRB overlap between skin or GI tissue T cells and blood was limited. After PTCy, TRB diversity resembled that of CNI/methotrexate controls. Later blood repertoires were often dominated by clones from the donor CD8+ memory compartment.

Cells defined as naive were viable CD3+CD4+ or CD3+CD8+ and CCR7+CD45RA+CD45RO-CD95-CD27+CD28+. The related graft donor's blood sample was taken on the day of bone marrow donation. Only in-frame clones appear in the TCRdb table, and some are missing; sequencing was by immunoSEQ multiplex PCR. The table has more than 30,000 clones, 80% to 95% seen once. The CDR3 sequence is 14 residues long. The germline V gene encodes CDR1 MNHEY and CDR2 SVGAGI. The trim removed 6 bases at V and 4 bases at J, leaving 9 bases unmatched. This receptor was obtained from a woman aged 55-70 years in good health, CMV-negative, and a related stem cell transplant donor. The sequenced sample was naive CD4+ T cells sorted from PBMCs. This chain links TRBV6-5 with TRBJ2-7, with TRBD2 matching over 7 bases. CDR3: CASRTGTNYYEQYF. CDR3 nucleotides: TGTGCCAGCAGAACCGGGACTAACTATTACGAGCAGTACTTC.